The rows below give T cell receptor beta chains drawn from one sample of a study of immune cell composition in non-small cell lung cancer. Sequenced by immunoSEQ multiplex PCR; TCRdb stores in-frame clones only, minus some. The sample holds 4,000 to 6,000 clones, 72% seen once. Sample: non-adjacent lung tissue. These receptors were collected from a human donor with non-small cell lung cancer. Each CDR3 is given with its conserved first and last residue. The order of the fields is J gene, V gene, CDR3 protein.

>TRBJ2-3|TRBV28
CASSLGRGAPSTDTQYF
>TRBJ1-6|TRBV11-2
CASSQGAGDSPLHF
>TRBJ2-2|TRBV4-2
CASAGGTGGTGELFF
>TRBJ1-1|TRBV28
CASRLTGNTEAFF
>TRBJ1-2|TRBV6-5
CASSSHSRDSFVGYTF
>TRBJ1-1|TRBV15
CATSRGTGVVTEAFF
>TRBJ1-4|TRBV2
CASSLAQGTNEKLFF
>TRBJ1-4|TRBV29-1
CSVGEARFAKLFF
>TRBJ2-3|TRBV6-1
CASSVARTGNTDTQYF
>TRBJ2-5|TRBV5-1
CASSLGSTQETQYF
>TRBJ1-1|TRBV7-9
CASRYPGSNTEAFF
>TRBJ2-6|TRBV4-3
CASSQDWLAGGVSGANVLTF
>TRBJ2-5|TRBV5-6
CASSLRRIETQYF
>TRBJ2-5|TRBV2
CASQPSLARKTQYF
>TRBJ2-7|TRBV5-5
CASSYGQFLLEQYF
>TRBJ1-3|TRBV18
CASSPGQGNTIYF
>TRBJ2-2|TRBV7-6
CASRKGLTNTGELFF
>TRBJ1-3|TRBV6-5
CASSFQGNSGNTIYF
>TRBJ1-1|TRBV7-9
CASSPSGEMNTEAFF
>TRBJ1-2|TRBV5-6
CASSLLRDRGRGYTF
>TRBJ2-3|TRBV5-1
CASSLDRRADTQYF
>TRBJ2-2|TRBV5-3
CASSLAFVSGELFF
>TRBJ2-5|TRBV9
CASSVGGGKETQYF
>TRBJ1-1|TRBV6-5
CASSYTVDTEAFF
>TRBJ2-7|TRBV5-4
CASSLLGTGGYEQYF
>TRBJ2-7|TRBV5-1
CASSFIPDISYEQYF
>TRBJ1-4|TRBV6-5
CASSSGQGPLFF
>TRBJ1-1|TRBV29-1
CSVVQGSYTEAFF